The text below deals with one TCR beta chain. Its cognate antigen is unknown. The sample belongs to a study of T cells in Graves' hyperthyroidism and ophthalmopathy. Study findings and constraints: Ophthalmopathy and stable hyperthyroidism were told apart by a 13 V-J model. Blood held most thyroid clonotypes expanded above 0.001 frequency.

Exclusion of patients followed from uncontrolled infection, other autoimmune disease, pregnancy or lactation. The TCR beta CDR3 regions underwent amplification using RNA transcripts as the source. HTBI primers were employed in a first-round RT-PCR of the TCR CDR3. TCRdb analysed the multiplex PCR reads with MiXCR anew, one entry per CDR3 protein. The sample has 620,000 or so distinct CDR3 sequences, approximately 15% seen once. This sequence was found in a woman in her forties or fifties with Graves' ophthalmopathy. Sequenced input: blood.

DNA of the CDR3: TGTGCCAGCAGCGTATCTAGCGGGAGGAATGAGCAGTTCTTC. It specifies CASSVSSGRNEQFF. J is TRBJ2-1 and V is TRBV9, with 11 positions matching TRBD2. The germline gives CDR1 SGDLS, CDR2 YYNGEE. The CDR3 has 14 amino acids. With 1 base clipped from V and 7 bases from J, the junction kept 1 base outside the gene matches. The whole variable domain, filled in from reference TRBV9 and TRBJ2-1, reads DSGVTQTPKHLITATGQRVTLRCSPRSGDLSVYWYQQSLDQGLQFLIQYYNGEERAKGNILERFSAQQFPDLHSELNLSSLELGDSALYFCASSVSSGRNEQFFGPGTRLTVL.